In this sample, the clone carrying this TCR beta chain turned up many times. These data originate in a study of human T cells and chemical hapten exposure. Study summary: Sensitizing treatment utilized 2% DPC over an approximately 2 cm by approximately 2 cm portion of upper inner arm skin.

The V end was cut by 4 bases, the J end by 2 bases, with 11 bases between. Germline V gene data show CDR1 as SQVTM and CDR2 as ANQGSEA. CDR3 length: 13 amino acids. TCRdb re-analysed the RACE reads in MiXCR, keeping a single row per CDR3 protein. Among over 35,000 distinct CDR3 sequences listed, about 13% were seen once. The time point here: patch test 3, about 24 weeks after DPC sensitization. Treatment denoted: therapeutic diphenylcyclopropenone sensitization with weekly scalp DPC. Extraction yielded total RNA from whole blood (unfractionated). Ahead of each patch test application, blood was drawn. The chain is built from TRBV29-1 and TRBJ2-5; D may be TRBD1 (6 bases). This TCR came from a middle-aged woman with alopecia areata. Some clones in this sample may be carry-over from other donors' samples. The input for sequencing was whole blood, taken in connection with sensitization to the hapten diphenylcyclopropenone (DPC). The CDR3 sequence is CSVAYRVQETQYF. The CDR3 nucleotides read TGCAGCGTTGCGTACAGGGTGCAAGAGACCCAGTACTTC.